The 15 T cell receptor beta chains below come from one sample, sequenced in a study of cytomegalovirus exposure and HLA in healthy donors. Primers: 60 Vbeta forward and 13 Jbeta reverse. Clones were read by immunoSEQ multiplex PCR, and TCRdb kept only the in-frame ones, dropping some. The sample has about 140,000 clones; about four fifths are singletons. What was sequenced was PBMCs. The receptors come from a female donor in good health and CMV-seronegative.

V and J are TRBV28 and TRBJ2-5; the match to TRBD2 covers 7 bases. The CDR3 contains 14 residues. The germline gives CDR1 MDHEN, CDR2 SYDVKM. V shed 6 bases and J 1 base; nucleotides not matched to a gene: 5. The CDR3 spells CASRSLAAQETQYF. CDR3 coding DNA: TGTGCCAGCAGGTCCCTAGCGGCCCAAGAGACCCAGTACTTC.

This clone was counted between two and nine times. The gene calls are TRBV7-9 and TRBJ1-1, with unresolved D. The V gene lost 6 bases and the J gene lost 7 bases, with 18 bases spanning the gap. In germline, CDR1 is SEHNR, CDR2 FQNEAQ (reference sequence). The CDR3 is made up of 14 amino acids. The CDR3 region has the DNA TGTGCCAGCAGTTCTGAGCTTGCGGCCCTTGAAGCTTTCTTT. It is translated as CASSSELAALEAFF.

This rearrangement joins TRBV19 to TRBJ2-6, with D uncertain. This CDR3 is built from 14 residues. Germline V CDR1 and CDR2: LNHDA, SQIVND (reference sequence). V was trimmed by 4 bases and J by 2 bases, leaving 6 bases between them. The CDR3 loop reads CASSSVAGANVLTF. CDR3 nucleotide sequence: TGTGCCAGTAGTAGCGTGGCTGGGGCCAACGTCCTGACTTTC.

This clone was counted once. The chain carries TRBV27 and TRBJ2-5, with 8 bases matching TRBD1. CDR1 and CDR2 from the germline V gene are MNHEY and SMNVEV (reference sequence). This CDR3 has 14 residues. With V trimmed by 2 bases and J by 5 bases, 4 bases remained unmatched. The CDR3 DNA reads TGTGCCAGCAGTTTAACGGACAGGGTGGAGACCCAGTACTTC. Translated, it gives CASSLTDRVETQYF.

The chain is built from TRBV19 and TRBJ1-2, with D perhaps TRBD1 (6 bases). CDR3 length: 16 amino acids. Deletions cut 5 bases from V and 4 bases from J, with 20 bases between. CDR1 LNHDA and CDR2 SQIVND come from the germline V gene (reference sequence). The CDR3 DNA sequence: TGTGCCAGTAGTCCCCCGTCCCCGACAGGCGGCTATGGCTACACCTTC. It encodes CASSPPSPTGGYGYTF.

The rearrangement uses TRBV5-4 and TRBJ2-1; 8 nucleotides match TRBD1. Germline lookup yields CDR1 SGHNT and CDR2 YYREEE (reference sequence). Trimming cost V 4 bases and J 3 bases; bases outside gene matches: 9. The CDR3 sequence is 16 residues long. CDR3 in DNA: TGTGCCAGCAGCCGCGGCCCGGGACAGGACTACAATGAGCAGTTCTTC. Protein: CASSRGPGQDYNEQFF. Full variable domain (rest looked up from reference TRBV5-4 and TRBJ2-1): ETGVTQSPTHLIKTRGQQVTLRCSSQSGHNTVSWYQQALGQGPQFIFQYYREEENGRGNFPPRFSGLQFPNYSSELNVNALELDDSALYLCASSRGPGQDYNEQFFGPGTRLTVL.

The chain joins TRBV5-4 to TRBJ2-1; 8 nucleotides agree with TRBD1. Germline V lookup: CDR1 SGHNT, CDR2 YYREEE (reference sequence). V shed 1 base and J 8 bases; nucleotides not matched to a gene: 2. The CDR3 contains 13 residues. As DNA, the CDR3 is TGTGCCAGCAGCTTGCGACAGGGGTATGAGCAGTTCTTC. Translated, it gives CASSLRQGYEQFF. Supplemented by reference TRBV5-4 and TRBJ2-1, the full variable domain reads ETGVTQSPTHLIKTRGQQVTLRCSSQSGHNTVSWYQQALGQGPQFIFQYYREEENGRGNFPPRFSGLQFPNYSSELNVNALELDDSALYLCASSLRQGYEQFFGPGTRLTVL.

CDR3 DNA sequence: TGTGCCAGCAGTGAACTAGCGGGGGGGAAAGGGTCCTACAATGAGCAGTTCTTC. Translating it yields CASSELAGGKGSYNEQFF. This sequence joins TRBV25-1 and TRBJ2-1; TRBD2 agrees at 12 bases. This CDR3 spans 18 amino acids. V shed 2 bases and J 1 base; nucleotides not matched to a gene: 6. The germline CDR1 and CDR2 sequences are MGHDK and SYGVNS.

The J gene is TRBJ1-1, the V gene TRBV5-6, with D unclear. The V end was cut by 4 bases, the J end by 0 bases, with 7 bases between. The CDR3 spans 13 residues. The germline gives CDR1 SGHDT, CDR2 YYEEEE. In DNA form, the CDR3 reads TGTGCCAGCAGCCACAGTCTGAACACTGAAGCTTTCTTT. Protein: CASSHSLNTEAFF. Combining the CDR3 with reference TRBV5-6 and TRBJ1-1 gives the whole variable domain DAGVTQSPTHLIKTRGQQVTLRCSPKSGHDTVSWYQQALGQGPQFIFQYYEEEERQRGNFPDRFSGHQFPNYSSELNVNALLLGDSALYLCASSHSLNTEAFFGQGTRLTVV.

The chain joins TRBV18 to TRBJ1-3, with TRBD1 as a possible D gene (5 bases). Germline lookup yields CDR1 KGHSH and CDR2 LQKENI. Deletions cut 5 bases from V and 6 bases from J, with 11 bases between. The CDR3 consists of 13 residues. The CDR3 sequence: CASSSTAENTIYF. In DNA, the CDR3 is TGTGCCAGCTCATCGACAGCCGAAAACACCATATATTTT.

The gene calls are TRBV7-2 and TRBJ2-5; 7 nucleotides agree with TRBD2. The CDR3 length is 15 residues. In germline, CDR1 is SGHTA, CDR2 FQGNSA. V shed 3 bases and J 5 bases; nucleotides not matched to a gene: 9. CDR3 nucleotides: TGTGCCAGCAGCTTTGGGCTTGCGGGAGCCGAGACCCAGTACTTC. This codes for CASSFGLAGAETQYF.

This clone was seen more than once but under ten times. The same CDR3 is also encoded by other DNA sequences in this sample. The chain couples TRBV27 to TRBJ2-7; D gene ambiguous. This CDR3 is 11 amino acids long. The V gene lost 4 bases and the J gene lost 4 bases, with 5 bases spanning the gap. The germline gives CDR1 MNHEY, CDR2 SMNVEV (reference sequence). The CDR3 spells CASSSYYEQYF. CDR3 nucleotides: TGTGCCAGCAGTTCCTATTACGAGCAGTACTTC.

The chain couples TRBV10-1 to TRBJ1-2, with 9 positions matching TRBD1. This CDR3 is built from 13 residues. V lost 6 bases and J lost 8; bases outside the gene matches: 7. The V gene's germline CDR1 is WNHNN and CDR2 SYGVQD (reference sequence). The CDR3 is CASRDRGDSGYTF. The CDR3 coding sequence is TGCGCCAGCAGAGACAGGGGGGATAGCGGCTACACCTTC.

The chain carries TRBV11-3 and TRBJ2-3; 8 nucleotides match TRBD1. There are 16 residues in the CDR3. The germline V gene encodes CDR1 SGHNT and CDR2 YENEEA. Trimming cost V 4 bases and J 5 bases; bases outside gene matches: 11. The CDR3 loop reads CASSSGRDRRRDTQYF. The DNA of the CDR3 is TGTGCCAGCAGCTCCGGCCGGGACAGGAGAAGAGATACGCAGTATTTT.

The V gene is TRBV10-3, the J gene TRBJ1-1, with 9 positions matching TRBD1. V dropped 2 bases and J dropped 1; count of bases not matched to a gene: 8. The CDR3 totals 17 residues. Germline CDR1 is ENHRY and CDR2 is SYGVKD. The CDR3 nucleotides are TGTGCCATCAGTGAGCCGACAGGGGGAAGAAGGAACACTGAAGCTTTCTTT. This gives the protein CAISEPTGGRRNTEAFF.